These 15 T cell receptor beta chains were all obtained from the same sample, sequenced in a study of cytomegalovirus exposure and HLA in healthy donors. PCR amplification relied on 60 Vbeta primers (plus 13 Jbeta primers). Assay used: immunoSEQ multiplex PCR; TCRdb lists only in-frame clones, some missing. The repertoire includes 150,000 or so clones, roughly four fifths of them detected once, and about 1.6% sits in the top ten. What was sequenced was PBMCs. The origin of the receptors is a man aged 35-49 years in good health and CMV-seronegative.

CDR3 sequence: CASSQAQGLKLFF. The CDR3 coding sequence is TGCGCCAGCAGCCAAGCACAGGGGTTAAAACTGTTTTTT. V is TRBV4-1 and J is TRBJ1-4, with 7 bases that match TRBD1. V lost 1 base to trimming and J lost 10 bases; unmatched junction nucleotides: 3. The CDR3 is made up of 13 amino acids. CDR1 and CDR2 (germline): MGHRA, YSYEKL.

The rearrangement uses TRBV30 and TRBJ2-3; 7 bases line up with TRBD2. This CDR3 region has 14 residues. From germline, CDR1 is GTSNPN and CDR2 SVGIG (reference sequence). With 2 bases clipped from V and 6 bases from J, the junction kept 8 bases outside the gene matches. The chain's CDR3 is CAWSPGGTIDTQYF. For the CDR3, the DNA is TGTGCCTGGAGTCCGGGGGGAACCATCGATACGCAGTATTTT.

The J gene is TRBJ2-7, the V gene TRBV6-1; 12 bases line up with TRBD1. This CDR3 is built from 15 residues. Germline CDR1 is MNHNS and CDR2 is SASEGT. The V segment lost 9 bases and the J segment 3 bases; nucleotides outside the gene matches: 9. CDR3 coding DNA: TGTGCCAGTCTCGGAGGGACAGGGGGCATCTACGAGCAGTACTTC. It translates to CASLGGTGGIYEQYF.

This clone was seen more than once but under ten times. V gene TRBV28 combines with J gene TRBJ2-1; 7 bases fit TRBD1. Unmatched junction bases numbered 7, after V lost 8 bases and J lost 3 bases. Germline CDR1 reads MDHEN; CDR2 reads SYDVKM. The CDR3 is 14 residues long. Here the CDR3 DNA reads TGTGCCAGCGCTCGCCGGGACAGCTACAATGAGCAGTTCTTC. This encodes CASARRDSYNEQFF.

The chain recombines TRBV4-1 with TRBJ2-7; a possible D gene is TRBD2 (5 bases). CDR1 is MGHRA and CDR2 is YSYEKL in the germline V gene. V shed 5 bases and J shed 3 bases, with 11 bases lying between them. The CDR3 consists of 13 residues. CDR3 residues: CASSKDGIYEQYF. Here the CDR3 DNA reads TGCGCCAGCAGCAAGGACGGGATCTACGAGCAGTACTTC.

The chain carries TRBV4-1 and TRBJ2-7; D unresolved. The CDR3 sequence is 21 residues long. The V gene's germline CDR1 is MGHRA and CDR2 YSYEKL. V was shortened by 4 bases and J by 3 bases, with 34 bases between the two germline ends. For the CDR3, the DNA is TGCGCCAGCAGCCGTTACCCTCTGGCAGGCTTGGATTTTTGGAATGACTACGAGCAGTACTTC. Translation: CASSRYPLAGLDFWNDYEQYF.

This clone showed up just once. The rearrangement joins TRBV5-1 to TRBJ2-6; D perhaps matches TRBD1 (5 bases). Germline V CDR1 and CDR2: SGHRS, YFSETQ. The CDR3 runs to 17 residues. V was pared by 4 bases and J by 0 bases, with 14 bases between. The chain's CDR3 is CASSPTQGSSGANVLTF. Here the CDR3 DNA reads TGCGCCAGCAGCCCAACGCAGGGTTCCTCTGGGGCCAACGTCCTGACTTTC.

The rearrangement links TRBV10-3 to TRBJ2-1; 7 nucleotides agree with TRBD2. Germline CDR1 and CDR2: ENHRY and SYGVKD. The CDR3 is 13 residues long. Losses at the gene ends were 6 bases for V and 7 bases for J; bases not matched to a gene: 6. DNA of the CDR3: TGTGCCATCAGCGGGGAGGGGTGGAATGAGCAGTTCTTC. Translated, it gives CAISGEGWNEQFF.

The chain has TRBV15 and TRBJ1-2; no definite D call. The V gene's germline CDR1 is LNHNV and CDR2 YYDKDF (reference sequence). The CDR3 loop spans 15 amino acids. V lost 4 bases and J 6 bases, leaving 18 bases between the germline ends. The CDR3 DNA follows: TGTGCCACCAGCACCCTCAACGGAGAAGGTGATGGCTACACCTTC. Amino acids: CATSTLNGEGDGYTF.

Here the CDR3 reads CASSRTRGSYGYTF. DNA for the CDR3: TGTGCCAGCAGCCGGACCAGGGGGTCCTATGGCTACACCTTC. The rearrangement joins TRBV7-9 to TRBJ1-2; 7 bases are shared with TRBD1. Germline trimming cut 5 bases from V and 4 bases from J; bases unmatched to any gene: 7. Looked up from germline, CDR1 is SEHNR and CDR2 is FQNEAQ (reference sequence). This CDR3 has 14 residues.

This clone was seen once. The chain joins TRBV2 to TRBJ1-5; D perhaps matches TRBD1 (6 bases). CDR1 SNHLY and CDR2 FYNNEI come from the germline V gene. The V end was cut by 4 bases, the J end by 4 bases, with 14 bases between. The CDR3 totals 15 residues. The CDR3, as DNA: TGTGCCAGCAGTGCTTGGGACAAGGGGAATCAGCCCCAGCATTTT. It translates to CASSAWDKGNQPQHF.

The chain recombines TRBV27 with TRBJ2-1; D is possibly TRBD1 (5 bases). Trimming shortened V by 5 bases and J by 8 bases, and 22 bases separated the two germline ends. CDR1 and CDR2 (germline): MNHEY, SMNVEV (reference sequence). The CDR3 has 16 residues. DNA for the CDR3: TGTGCCAGCAGTCCATGGTGGGGCACCGCTGTCTATGAGCAGTTCTTC. The encoded protein is CASSPWWGTAVYEQFF.

The chain recombines TRBV7-3 with TRBJ2-1; TRBD1 aligns across 11 bases. The ends lost 8 bases at V and 9 bases at J; junction bases unmatched: 0. CDR1 and CDR2 from the germline V gene are SGHTA and FQGTGA. The length of the CDR3 is 11 residues. The CDR3 DNA reads as TGTGCCAGCGGGACAGGGGGTGAGCAGTTCTTC. Its translation is CASGTGGEQFF.

The chain employs TRBV7-3 and TRBJ1-1; D not certain. V was pared by 0 bases and J by 3 bases, with 5 bases between. The germline gives CDR1 SGHTA, CDR2 FQGTGA. The CDR3 is 13 amino acids. CDR3 loop: CASSLTLYTEAFF. The CDR3 coding sequence is TGTGCCAGCAGCTTAACCTTATACACTGAAGCTTTCTTT.

The chain is built from TRBV2 and TRBJ2-7; D ambiguous. CDR3 length equals 12 residues. The ends were cut back, 7 bases at V and 1 base at J, with 8 bases in the middle. CDR1 and CDR2 (germline): SNHLY, FYNNEI. The CDR3 bases are TGTGCCAGCAAGGTACAGTCCTACGAGCAGTACTTC. Translated: CASKVQSYEQYF.